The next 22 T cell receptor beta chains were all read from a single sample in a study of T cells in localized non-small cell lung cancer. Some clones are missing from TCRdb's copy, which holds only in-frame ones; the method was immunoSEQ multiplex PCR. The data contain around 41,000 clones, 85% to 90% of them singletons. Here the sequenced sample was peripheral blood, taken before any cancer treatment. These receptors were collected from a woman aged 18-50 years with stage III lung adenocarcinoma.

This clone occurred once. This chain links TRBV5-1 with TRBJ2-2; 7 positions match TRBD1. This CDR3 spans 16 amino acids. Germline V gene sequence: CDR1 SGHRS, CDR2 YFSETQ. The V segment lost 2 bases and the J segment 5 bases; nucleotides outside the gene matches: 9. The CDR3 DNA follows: TGCGCCAGCAGCTTTTCACGGACAGGCCTAACCGGGGAGCTGTTTTTT. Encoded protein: CASSFSRTGLTGELFF.

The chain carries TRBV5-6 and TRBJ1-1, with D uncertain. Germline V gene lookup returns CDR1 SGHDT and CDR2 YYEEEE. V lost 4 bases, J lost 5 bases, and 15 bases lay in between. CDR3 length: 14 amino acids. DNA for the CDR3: TGTGCCAGCAGCCCCCCACCAGGTAGGACTGAAGCTTTCTTT. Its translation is CASSPPPGRTEAFF.

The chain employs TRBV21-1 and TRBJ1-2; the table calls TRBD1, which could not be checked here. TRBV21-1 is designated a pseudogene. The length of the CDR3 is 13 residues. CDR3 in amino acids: CASSAQERTGYTF. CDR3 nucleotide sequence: TGTGCCAGCAGCGCCCAGGAACGCACGGGCTACACCTTC.

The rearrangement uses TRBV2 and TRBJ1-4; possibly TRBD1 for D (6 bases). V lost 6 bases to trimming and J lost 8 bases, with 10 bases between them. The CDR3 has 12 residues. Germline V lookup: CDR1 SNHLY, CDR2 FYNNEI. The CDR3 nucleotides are TGTGCCAGCAGGAGGGGGGAGGAAAAACTGTTTTTT. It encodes CASRRGEEKLFF.

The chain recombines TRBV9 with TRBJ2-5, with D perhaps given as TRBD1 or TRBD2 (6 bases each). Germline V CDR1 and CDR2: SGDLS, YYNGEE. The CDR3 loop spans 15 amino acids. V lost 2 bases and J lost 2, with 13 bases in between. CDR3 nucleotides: TGTGCCAGCAGCGTCTTGGGGGGCTTTCAAGAGACCCAGTACTTC. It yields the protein CASSVLGGFQETQYF.

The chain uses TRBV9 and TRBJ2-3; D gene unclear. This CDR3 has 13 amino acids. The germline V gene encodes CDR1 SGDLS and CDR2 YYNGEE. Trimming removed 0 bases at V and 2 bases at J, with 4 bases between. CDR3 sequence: CASSVDHTDTQYF. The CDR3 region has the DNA TGTGCCAGCAGCGTAGACCACACAGATACGCAGTATTTT.

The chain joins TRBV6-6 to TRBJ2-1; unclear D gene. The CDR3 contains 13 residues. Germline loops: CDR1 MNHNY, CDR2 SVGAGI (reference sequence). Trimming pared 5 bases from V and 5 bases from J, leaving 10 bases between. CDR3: CASSLTADNEQFF. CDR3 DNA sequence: TGTGCCAGCAGTCTCACGGCCGACAATGAGCAGTTCTTC.

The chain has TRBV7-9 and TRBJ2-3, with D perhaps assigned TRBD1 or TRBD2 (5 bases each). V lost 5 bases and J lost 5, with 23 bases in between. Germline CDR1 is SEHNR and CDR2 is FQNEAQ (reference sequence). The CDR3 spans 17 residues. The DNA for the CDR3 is TGTGCCAGCAGCACCTCTCCGGGACCCCTGGGTGGAGATACGCAGTATTTT. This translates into CASSTSPGPLGGDTQYF. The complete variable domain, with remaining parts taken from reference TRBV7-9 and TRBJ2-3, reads DTGVSQNPRHKITKRGQNVTFRCDPISEHNRLYWYRQTLGQGPEFLTYFQNEAQLEKSRLLSDRFSAERPKGSFSTLEIQRTEQGDSAMYLCASSTSPGPLGGDTQYFGPGTRLTVL.

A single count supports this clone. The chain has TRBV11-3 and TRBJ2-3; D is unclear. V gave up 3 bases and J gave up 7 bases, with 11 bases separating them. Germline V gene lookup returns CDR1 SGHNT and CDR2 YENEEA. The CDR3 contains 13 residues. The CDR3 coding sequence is TGTGCCAGCAGCTTCCGGCGGCAGAATACGCAGTATTTT. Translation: CASSFRRQNTQYF.

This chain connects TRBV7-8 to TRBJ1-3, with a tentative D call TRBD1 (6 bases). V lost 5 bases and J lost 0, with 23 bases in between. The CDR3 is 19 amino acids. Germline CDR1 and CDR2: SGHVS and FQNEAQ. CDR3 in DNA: TGTGCCAGCAGCCTCAGGAGGGTACAGGGTTCTAGCTCTGGAAACACCATATATTTT. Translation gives CASSLRRVQGSSSGNTIYF.

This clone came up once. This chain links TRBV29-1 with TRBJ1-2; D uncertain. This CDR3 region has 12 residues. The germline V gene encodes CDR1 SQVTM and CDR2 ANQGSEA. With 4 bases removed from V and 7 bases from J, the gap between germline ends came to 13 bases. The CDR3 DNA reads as TGCAGCGTTGGGGAAACCCGGGGTGGCTACACCTTC. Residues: CSVGETRGGYTF.

CDR3 region: CATSRGGIYEQYF. The CDR3 DNA follows: TGTGCCACCAGCAGAGGGGGGATCTACGAGCAGTACTTC. V usage is TRBV15 and J usage is TRBJ2-7; perhaps D is TRBD1 or TRBD2 (5 bases each). The CDR3 totals 13 residues. Germline assignment: CDR1 LNHNV and CDR2 YYDKDF (reference sequence). The V gene lost 1 base and the J gene lost 3 bases, with 7 bases spanning the gap.

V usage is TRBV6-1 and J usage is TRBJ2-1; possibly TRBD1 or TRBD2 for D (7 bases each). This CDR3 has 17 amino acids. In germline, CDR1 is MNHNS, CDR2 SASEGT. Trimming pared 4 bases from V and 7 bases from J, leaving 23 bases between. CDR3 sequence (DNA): TGTGCCAGCAGTGCCGACTACAGGGGACTAAGAATTAATGAGCAGTTCTTC. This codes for CASSADYRGLRINEQFF.

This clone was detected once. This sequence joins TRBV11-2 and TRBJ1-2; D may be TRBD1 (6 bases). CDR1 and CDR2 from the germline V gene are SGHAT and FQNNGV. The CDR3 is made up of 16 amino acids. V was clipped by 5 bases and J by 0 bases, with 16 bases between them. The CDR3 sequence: CASSAPTGITNYGYTF. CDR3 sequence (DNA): TGTGCCAGCAGCGCACCCACAGGGATCACTAACTATGGCTACACCTTC.

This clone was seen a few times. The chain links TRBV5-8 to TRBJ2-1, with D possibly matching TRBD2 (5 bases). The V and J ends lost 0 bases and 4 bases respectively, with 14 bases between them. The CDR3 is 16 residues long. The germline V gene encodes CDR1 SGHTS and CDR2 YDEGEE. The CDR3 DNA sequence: TGTGCCAGCAGCTTGGGGGTCGGGATGGGGTACAATGAGCAGTTCTTC. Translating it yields CASSLGVGMGYNEQFF.

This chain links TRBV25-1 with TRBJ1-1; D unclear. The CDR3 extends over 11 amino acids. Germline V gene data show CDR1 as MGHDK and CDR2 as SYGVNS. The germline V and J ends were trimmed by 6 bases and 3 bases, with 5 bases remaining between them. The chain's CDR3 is CASRGDTEAFF. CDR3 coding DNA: TGTGCCAGCAGGGGCGACACTGAAGCTTTCTTT.

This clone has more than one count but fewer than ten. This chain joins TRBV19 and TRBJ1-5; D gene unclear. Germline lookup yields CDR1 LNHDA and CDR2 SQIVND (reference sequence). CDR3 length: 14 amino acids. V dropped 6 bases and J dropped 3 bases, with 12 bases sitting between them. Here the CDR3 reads CASSPLIVNQPQHF. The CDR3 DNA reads TGTGCCAGTAGCCCCCTAATAGTCAATCAGCCCCAGCATTTT.

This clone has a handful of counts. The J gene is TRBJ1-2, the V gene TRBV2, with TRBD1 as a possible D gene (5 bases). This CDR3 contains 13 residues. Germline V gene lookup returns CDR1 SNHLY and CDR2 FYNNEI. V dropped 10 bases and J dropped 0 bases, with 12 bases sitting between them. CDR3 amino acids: CAILWDANYGYTF. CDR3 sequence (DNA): TGTGCCATCCTGTGGGACGCTAACTATGGCTACACCTTC.

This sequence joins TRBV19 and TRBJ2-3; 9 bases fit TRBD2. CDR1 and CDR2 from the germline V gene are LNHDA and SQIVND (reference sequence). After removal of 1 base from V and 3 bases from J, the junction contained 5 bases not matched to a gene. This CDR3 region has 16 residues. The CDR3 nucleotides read TGTGCCAGTAGTATAGGGGCTAGCGGGGTGACAGATACGCAGTATTTT. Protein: CASSIGASGVTDTQYF.

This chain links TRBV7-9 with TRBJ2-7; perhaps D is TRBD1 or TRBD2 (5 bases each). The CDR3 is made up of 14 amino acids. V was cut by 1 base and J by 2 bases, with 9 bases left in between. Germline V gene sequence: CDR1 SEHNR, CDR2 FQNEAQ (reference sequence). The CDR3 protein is CASSLGGRTYEQYF. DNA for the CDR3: TGTGCCAGCAGCTTAGGGGGACGAACCTACGAGCAGTACTTC.

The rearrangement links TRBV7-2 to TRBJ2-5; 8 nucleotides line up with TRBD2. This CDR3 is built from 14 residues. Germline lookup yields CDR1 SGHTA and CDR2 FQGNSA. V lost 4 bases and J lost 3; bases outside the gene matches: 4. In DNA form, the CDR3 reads TGTGCCAGCAGCTCTTTGCGGGGGGAAGAGACCCAGTACTTC. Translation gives CASSSLRGEETQYF.

The CDR3 coding sequence is TGCAGTGCTGTACGGGCCGACGAGCAGTACTTC. This translates into CSAVRADEQYF. The V call is TRBV20-1, the J call TRBJ2-7; D remains unclear. The germline gives CDR1 DFQATT, CDR2 SNEGSKA (reference sequence). The CDR3 has 11 amino acids. Trimming took 5 bases from V and 5 from J, leaving 10 bases between them.